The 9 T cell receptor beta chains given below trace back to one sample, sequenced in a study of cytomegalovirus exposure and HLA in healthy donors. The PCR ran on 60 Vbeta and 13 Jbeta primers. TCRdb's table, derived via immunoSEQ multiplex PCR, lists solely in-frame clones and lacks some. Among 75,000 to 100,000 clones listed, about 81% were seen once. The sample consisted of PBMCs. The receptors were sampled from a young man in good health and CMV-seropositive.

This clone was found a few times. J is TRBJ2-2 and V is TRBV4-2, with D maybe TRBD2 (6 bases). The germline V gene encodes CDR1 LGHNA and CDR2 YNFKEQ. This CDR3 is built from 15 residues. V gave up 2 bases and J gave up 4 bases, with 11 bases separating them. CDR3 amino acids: CASSQTRGGTGELFF. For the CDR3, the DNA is TGTGCCAGCAGCCAAACGAGGGGAGGCACCGGGGAGCTGTTTTTT.

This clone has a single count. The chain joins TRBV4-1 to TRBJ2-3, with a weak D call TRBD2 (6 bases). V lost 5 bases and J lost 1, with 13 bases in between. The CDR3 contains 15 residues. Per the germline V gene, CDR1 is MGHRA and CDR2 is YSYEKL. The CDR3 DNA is TGCGCCAGCAGCTTCACCGGGACTCGCACAGATACGCAGTATTTT. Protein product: CASSFTGTRTDTQYF.

The CDR3 bases are TGTGCCAGCAGCCGACAGGGGTTAAGCGAGCAGTACTTC. Translating gives CASSRQGLSEQYF. This chain links TRBV2 with TRBJ2-7, with 8 bases matching TRBD1. Germline V gene sequence: CDR1 SNHLY, CDR2 FYNNEI. J was trimmed by 6 bases and V by 6 bases; bases with no gene match: 7. This CDR3 contains 13 residues.

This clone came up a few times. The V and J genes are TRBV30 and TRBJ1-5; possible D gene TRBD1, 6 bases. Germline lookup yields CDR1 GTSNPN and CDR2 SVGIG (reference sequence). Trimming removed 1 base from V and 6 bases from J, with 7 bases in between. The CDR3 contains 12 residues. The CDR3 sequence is CAWSGRGQPQHF. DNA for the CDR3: TGTGCCTGGAGTGGCAGGGGTCAGCCCCAGCATTTT.

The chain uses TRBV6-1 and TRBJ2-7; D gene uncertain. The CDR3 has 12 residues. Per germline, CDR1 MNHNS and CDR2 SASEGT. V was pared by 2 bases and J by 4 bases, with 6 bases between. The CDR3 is CASSEIGYEQYF. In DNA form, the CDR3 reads TGTGCCAGCAGTGAAATCGGGTACGAGCAGTACTTC.

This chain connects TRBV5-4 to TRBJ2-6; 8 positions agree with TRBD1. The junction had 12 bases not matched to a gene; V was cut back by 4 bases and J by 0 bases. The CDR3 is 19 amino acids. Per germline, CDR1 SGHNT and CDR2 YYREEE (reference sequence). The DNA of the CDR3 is TGTGCCAGCAGCCGGGGACAGGAACGGCTGCTCTCTGGGGCCAACGTCCTGACTTTC. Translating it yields CASSRGQERLLSGANVLTF.

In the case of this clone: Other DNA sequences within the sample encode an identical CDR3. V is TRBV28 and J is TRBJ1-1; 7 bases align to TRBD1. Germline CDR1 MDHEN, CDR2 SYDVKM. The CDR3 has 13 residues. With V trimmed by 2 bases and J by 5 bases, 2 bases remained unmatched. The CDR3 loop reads CASSLGRGTEAFF. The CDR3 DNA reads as TGTGCCAGCAGTTTAGGCAGGGGGACTGAAGCTTTCTTT. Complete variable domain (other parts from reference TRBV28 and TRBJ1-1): DVKVTQSSRYLVKRTGEKVFLECVQDMDHENMFWYRQDPGLGLRLIYFSYDVKMKEKGDIPEGYSVSREKKERFSLILESASTNQTSMYLCASSLGRGTEAFFGQGTRLTVV.

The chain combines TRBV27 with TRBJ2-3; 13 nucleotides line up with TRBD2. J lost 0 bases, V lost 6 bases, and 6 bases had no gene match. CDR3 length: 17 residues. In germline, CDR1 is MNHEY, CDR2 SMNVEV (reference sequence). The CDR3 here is CASSGTSGVPSTDTQYF. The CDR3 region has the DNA TGTGCCAGCAGCGGGACTAGCGGGGTCCCTAGCACAGATACGCAGTATTTT.

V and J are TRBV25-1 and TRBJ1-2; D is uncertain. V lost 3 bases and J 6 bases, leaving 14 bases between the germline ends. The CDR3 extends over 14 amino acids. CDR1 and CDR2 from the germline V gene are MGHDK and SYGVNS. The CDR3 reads CASSDFSGFDGYTF. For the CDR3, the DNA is TGTGCCAGCAGTGACTTTTCCGGGTTCGATGGCTACACCTTC.